The entry that follows covers one TCR beta chain sequence. This sample is part of a study of control samples from healthy donors and cancer patients. CDR3 length: 15 amino acids. Trimming stripped 0 bases from V and 0 bases from J, with 7 bases between. Germline CDR1 reads SNHLY; CDR2 reads FYNNEI. Assay used: immunoSEQ multiplex PCR; TCRdb lists only in-frame clones, some missing. The table has 130,000 or so clones, more than 70% seen once; the top ten hold roughly 3.1%. The rearrangement uses TRBV2 and TRBJ2-3, with a possible D match to TRBD1 (6 bases). The TCR comes from a man over 45 in good health. The material sequenced was blood. This CDR3 is CASSEAGASTDTQYF. The CDR3 DNA reads as TGTGCCAGCAGTGAAGCGGGGGCCAGCACAGATACGCAGTATTTT. Together with reference TRBV2 and TRBJ2-3, the CDR3 gives the full variable domain: EPEVTQTPSHQVTQMGQEVILRCVPISNHLYFYWYRQILGQKVEFLVSFYNNEISEKSEIFDDQFSVERPDGSNFTLKIRSTKLEDSAMYFCASSEAGASTDTQYFGPGTRLTVL.